This T cell receptor (beta chain) stems from a study of T cell changes during pregnancy in multiple sclerosis. TCRdb's copy holds only in-frame clones and misses some; the assay was immunoSEQ multiplex PCR. The sample has over 90,000 clones, roughly nine tenths seen once. This clone was seen only once. V was clipped by 5 bases and J by 4 bases; unmatched bases: 11. This CDR3 is built from 16 residues. CDR1 LNHDA and CDR2 SQIVND come from the germline V gene (reference sequence). The rearrangement joins TRBV19 to TRBJ2-7; 10 bases fit TRBD1. The sequences come from peripheral blood, collected in the second trimester of pregnancy. The clonotype originates from a female donor in good health, enrolled as a control in a pregnancy study. In DNA form, the CDR3 reads TGTGCCAGTAGTCCCCTCCCGGGACAGGGGTCGTACGAGCAGTACTTC. It specifies CASSPLPGQGSYEQYF.